The 2 T cell receptor beta chains reported below all come from one sample, sequenced in a study of patients and donors after allogeneic stem cell transplantation. One entry per CDR3 protein, called by TCRdb with MiXCR from the RT-PCR reads. Of 4,000 to 5,000 distinct CDR3 sequences listed, 20% to 30% are singletons. Sample: blood, either unsorted or a sorted T cell fraction (not recorded which). The origin of the receptors is a human donor who was either an allogeneic HSCT recipient or a stem cell or donor lymphocyte infusion donor (not recorded which). It is not recorded whose cells these are; they may come from a transplant donor.

The V and J genes are TRBV6-1 and TRBJ1-5; D is ambiguous. The CDR3 has 13 residues. V was shortened by 0 bases and J by 9 bases, with 9 bases between the two germline ends. Germline CDR1 MNHNS, CDR2 SASEGT. CDR3 protein: CASSEASRVPQHF. CDR3 sequence (DNA): TGTGCCAGCAGTGAAGCCTCCCGGGTGCCCCAGCATTTT.

The J gene is TRBJ2-7, the V gene TRBV6-2 or TRBV6-3; D is undetermined. CDR1 is MNHEY, CDR2 SVGEGT, per germline. The CDR3 is 12 residues long. The V gene lost 7 bases and the J gene lost 4 bases, with 11 bases spanning the gap. CDR3 sequence reads: CASTNPGYEQYV. The DNA for the CDR3 is TGTGCCAGCACCAACCCGGGTTACGAGCAGTACGTC.